This TCR beta chain was identified during a study of response to subunit inactivated influenza vaccine. Points from the study as a whole: The authors suggested that few new T cells are recruited per seasonal influenza vaccination.

This clonotype came up many times. Its specificity is not known. MiXCR was run by TCRdb on the RT-PCR reads, yielding one entry per CDR3 protein. The sample records about 780,000 distinct CDR3 sequences, 18% being singletons. The sample here was PBMCs from blood, taken 4 to 6 days after vaccination. This receptor was taken from a man aged 50-59 years who received an inactivated influenza vaccine.

CDR3 coding DNA: TGTGCCATCAGTGAAGACAGGGAGCAGTTCTTC. Residues: CAISEDREQFF. J is TRBJ2-1 and V is TRBV10-3; TRBD1 is a possible D gene (6 bases). From germline, CDR1 is ENHRY and CDR2 SYGVKD. Trimming stripped 3 bases from V and 10 bases from J, with 7 bases between. CDR3 size: 11 residues.